These 22 T cell receptor beta chains came from one sample sequenced in a study of OX40 agonist ivuxolimab in advanced cancers. Repertoires were generated with immunoSEQ multiplex PCR, while TCRdb's copy carries only in-frame clones and drops some. Among 82,000 or so clones, approximately 89% were seen once, and the ten largest hold about 2.3%. The sequenced sample was CD4+ or CD8+ T cells sorted from blood, obtained in a trial of the OX40 agonist ivuxolimab. All receptors come from an adult with an advanced solid tumor such as melanoma, head and neck, liver or kidney cancer.

This chain joins TRBV19 and TRBJ2-4; D uncertain. Germline V gene lookup returns CDR1 LNHDA and CDR2 SQIVND (reference sequence). V gave up 1 base and J gave up 2 bases, with 9 bases separating them. The CDR3 contains 15 residues. CDR3 in DNA: TGTGCCAGTAGTATAGGAAAGGGAACCAAAAACATTCAGTACTTC. Translation gives CASSIGKGTKNIQYF.

This chain links TRBV29-1 with TRBJ1-1; D is unclear. Per germline, CDR1 SQVTM and CDR2 ANQGSEA. The length of the CDR3 is 14 residues. Trimming cost V 6 bases and J 1 base, with 15 bases left between them. In DNA, the CDR3 is TGCAGCGTGGGCGTCACGGAGGGGAACACTGAAGCTTTCTTT. Protein product: CSVGVTEGNTEAFF.

The rearrangement links TRBV19 to TRBJ2-2; 7 nucleotides agree with TRBD2. The V gene's germline CDR1 is LNHDA and CDR2 SQIVND (reference sequence). V was clipped by 5 bases and J by 0 bases; unmatched bases: 9. The CDR3 is made up of 17 amino acids. The CDR3 DNA is TGTGCCAGTAGTGTCCTCGGAAGCGGGGCGAACACCGGGGAGCTGTTTTTT. This sequence encodes CASSVLGSGANTGELFF.

The rearrangement joins TRBV7-3 to TRBJ2-1; tentatively, D is TRBD1 (6 bases). Germline loops: CDR1 SGHTA, CDR2 FQGTGA. V lost 1 base and J 0 bases, leaving 16 bases between the germline ends. CDR3 size: 18 residues. The CDR3 sequence is CASSLIGTQGGSYNEQFF. In DNA, the CDR3 is TGTGCCAGCAGCTTAATAGGCACACAAGGGGGCTCCTACAATGAGCAGTTCTTC.

The rearrangement links TRBV7-9 to TRBJ1-5; no definite D call. V was trimmed by 5 bases and J by 4 bases, leaving 9 bases between them. The CDR3 contains 13 residues. CDR1 and CDR2 (germline): SEHNR, FQNEAQ (reference sequence). The CDR3 loop reads CASSASMNQPQHF. As DNA, the CDR3 is TGTGCCAGCAGCGCGAGTATGAATCAGCCCCAGCATTTT.

This clone was observed a single time. J is TRBJ1-3 and V is TRBV7-8; D is unclear. This CDR3 comprises 15 residues. Trimming left V 5 bases short and J 3 bases short, with 14 bases between. Looked up from germline, CDR1 is SGHVS and CDR2 is FQNEAQ. The CDR3 region is CASSPGGVVGNTIYF. The CDR3 DNA follows: TGTGCCAGCAGCCCTGGTGGGGTAGTTGGAAACACCATATATTTT.

The chain is built from TRBV29-1 and TRBJ1-4; maybe TRBD1 (5 bases). V lost 3 bases and J 7 bases, leaving 12 bases between the germline ends. The CDR3 is made up of 13 amino acids. CDR1 is SQVTM, CDR2 ANQGSEA, per germline. CDR3 amino acids: CSVEIVGGEKLFF. The CDR3 nucleotides are TGCAGCGTTGAGATTGTGGGGGGTGAAAAACTGTTTTTT.

This chain connects TRBV28 to TRBJ1-5; D is perhaps TRBD1 (5 bases). The CDR3 consists of 14 residues. Per germline, CDR1 MDHEN and CDR2 SYDVKM. Trimming stripped 5 bases from V and 5 bases from J, with 13 bases between. The CDR3 spells CASSLDSRYQPQHF. The CDR3 DNA reads as TGTGCCAGCAGTCTCGACAGCCGCTATCAGCCCCAGCATTTT.

Of note for this clone: The same CDR3 is also encoded by other DNA sequences in this sample. The chain uses TRBV18 and TRBJ1-5; 7 nucleotides agree with TRBD1. CDR3 length equals 13 residues. Germline V gives CDR1 KGHSH, CDR2 LQKENI. The V gene end was trimmed by 6 bases and the J gene end by 5 bases; junction bases not matched to a gene: 4. The CDR3 loop reads CASSPGGDQPQHF. The CDR3 DNA follows: TGTGCCAGCTCCCCAGGGGGGGATCAGCCCCAGCATTTT.

The chain employs TRBV6-6 and TRBJ1-1; D is unresolved. The CDR3 length is 13 residues. The V and J ends lost 2 bases and 5 bases respectively, with 9 bases between them. The germline V gene encodes CDR1 MNHNY and CDR2 SVGAGI (reference sequence). CDR3 DNA sequence: TGTGCCAGCAGTTACGAGGATGGGACTGAAGCTTTCTTT. It codes for CASSYEDGTEAFF.

The V and J genes are TRBV2 and TRBJ1-2, with 7 positions matching TRBD1. Germline V gene lookup returns CDR1 SNHLY and CDR2 FYNNEI. The CDR3 sequence is 13 residues long. V gave up 4 bases and J gave up 6 bases; unmatched junction bases: 5. CDR3 protein: CASSGTGFDGYTF. CDR3 DNA: TGTGCCAGCAGTGGGACAGGTTTCGATGGCTACACCTTC.

The chain is built from TRBV7-8 and TRBJ1-1; tentative D call: TRBD1 (6 bases). The CDR3 contains 13 residues. CDR1 and CDR2 from the germline V gene are SGHVS and FQNEAQ. V was cut by 5 bases and J by 5 bases, with 12 bases left in between. CDR3 residues: CASSVQGWTEAFF. The CDR3 region has the DNA TGTGCCAGCAGCGTACAGGGTTGGACTGAAGCTTTCTTT.

The CDR3 sequence: CASSLDRGETQYF. The DNA for the CDR3 is TGTGCCAGCAGCTTAGACAGGGGGGAGACCCAGTACTTC. The chain employs TRBV7-2 and TRBJ2-5, with TRBD1 identical over 8 bases. The CDR3 runs 13 residues. Germline CDR1 reads SGHTA; CDR2 reads FQGNSA. The trim removed 1 base at V and 5 bases at J, leaving 0 bases unmatched. The whole variable domain, remainder taken from reference TRBV7-2 and TRBJ2-5, is GAGVSQSPSNKVTEKGKDVELRCDPISGHTALYWYRQSLGQGLEFLIYFQGNSAPDKSGLPSDRFSAERTGGSVSTLTIQRTQQEDSAVYLCASSLDRGETQYFGPGTRLLVL.

For this clone: The sample holds other DNA sequences that translate to the same CDR3. This chain connects TRBV29-1 to TRBJ2-7, with D perhaps matching TRBD2 (5 bases). The CDR3 spans 14 residues. The V gene's germline CDR1 is SQVTM and CDR2 ANQGSEA. The V and J ends lost 5 bases and 0 bases respectively, with 14 bases between them. CDR3 in amino acids: CSVSGTVSSYEQYF. CDR3 in DNA: TGCAGCGTTAGCGGAACTGTCAGCTCCTACGAGCAGTACTTC.

CDR3 sequence (DNA): TGTGCCAGCAGCTTGAGAGGGGAGCCCTACGAGCAGTACTTC. Its protein product is CASSLRGEPYEQYF. The chain combines TRBV5-4 with TRBJ2-7; D could derive from TRBD1 or TRBD2 (5 bases each). Germline V gives CDR1 SGHNT, CDR2 YYREEE (reference sequence). The CDR3 has 14 residues. With 1 base removed from V and 2 bases from J, the gap between germline ends came to 10 bases.

The rearrangement links TRBV2 to TRBJ2-2; 7 bases align to TRBD1. V shed 7 bases and J 1 base; nucleotides not matched to a gene: 6. The germline V gene has CDR1 SNHLY and CDR2 FYNNEI. CDR3 length equals 15 residues. This CDR3 reads CASNPGGLNTGELFF. The DNA for the CDR3 is TGTGCCAGCAACCCAGGGGGATTGAACACCGGGGAGCTGTTTTTT.

The chain carries TRBV5-1 and TRBJ2-3, with 10 bases that match TRBD2. Germline V CDR1 and CDR2: SGHRS, YFSETQ. V dropped 1 base and J dropped 4; count of bases not matched to a gene: 6. The CDR3 is 16 residues long. Here the CDR3 DNA reads TGCGCCAGCAGCTTGCGGCCTAGCGGGGGCGCAGATACGCAGTATTTT. Its protein product is CASSLRPSGGADTQYF.

The CDR3 loop is CASSLGPGQLSYEQYF. DNA of the CDR3: TGCGCCAGCAGCTTGGGTCCTGGGCAGCTCTCCTACGAGCAGTACTTC. The genes are TRBV5-1 and TRBJ2-7; D is unclear. Germline CDR1 SGHRS, CDR2 YFSETQ. V lost 0 bases and J 0 bases, leaving 13 bases between the germline ends. The CDR3 sequence is 16 residues long.

This clone was seen a single time. V is TRBV9 and J is TRBJ2-7; the D gene is possibly TRBD1 (5 bases). This CDR3 is 15 amino acids long. V lost 0 bases to trimming and J lost 3 bases, with 13 bases between them. Per germline, CDR1 SGDLS and CDR2 YYNGEE. For the CDR3, the DNA is TGTGCCAGCAGCGTAGGGGCAGGGCAAGGCTACGAGCAGTACTTC. Translating gives CASSVGAGQGYEQYF.

The genes are TRBV5-4 and TRBJ2-2, with 16 nucleotides matching TRBD2. Germline assignment: CDR1 SGHNT and CDR2 YYREEE (reference sequence). V was clipped by 4 bases and J by 7 bases; unmatched bases: 7. The CDR3 has 17 amino acids. CDR3 in DNA: TGTGCCAGCAGCCCGGGACTAGCGGGGGGGCTTATCGGGGAGCTGTTTTTT. Translating gives CASSPGLAGGLIGELFF.

The table lists this clone with a count of one. The V call is TRBV6-1, the J call TRBJ1-3; D remains ambiguous. The CDR3 runs 17 residues. Germline V lookup: CDR1 MNHNS, CDR2 SASEGT. V was clipped by 2 bases and J by 4 bases, with 18 bases between them. The CDR3, as DNA: TGTGCCAGCAGTGAACGTCAAGGAGGGTTGGCCGGAAACACCATATATTTT. It specifies CASSERQGGLAGNTIYF.

V and J are TRBV27 and TRBJ2-7, with TRBD2 matching 9 bases. Germline lookup yields CDR1 MNHEY and CDR2 SMNVEV (reference sequence). The CDR3 has 16 residues. The V segment lost 5 bases and the J segment 6 bases; nucleotides outside the gene matches: 14. CDR3 nucleotide sequence: TGTGCCAGCAGTCCCACGGCGGGGGGGCCGGGGGTCGAGCAGTACTTC. Translated: CASSPTAGGPGVEQYF.